This T cell receptor beta chain appears in the sequencing data of a study of T cell changes during pregnancy in multiple sclerosis. This table comes from immunoSEQ multiplex PCR, and its TCRdb copy is limited to in-frame clones, with some not included. The sample includes around 74,000 clones, approximately 91% of them seen just once. The germline V and J ends were trimmed by 1 base and 0 bases, with 20 bases remaining between them. Germline V lookup: CDR1 SGHRS, CDR2 YFSETQ. The CDR3 covers 19 residues. V and J are TRBV5-1 and TRBJ1-3; no reliable D call. The sequences come from peripheral blood, collected before pregnancy. The TCR was taken from a female donor with multiple sclerosis, enrolled in a pregnancy study. CDR3: CASSLRSGLEPSSGNTIYF. Written as DNA, the CDR3 is TGCGCCAGCAGCTTGAGGTCGGGTCTGGAGCCTAGCTCTGGAAACACCATATATTTT. Together with reference TRBV5-1 and TRBJ1-3, the CDR3 gives the full variable domain: KAGVTQTPRYLIKTRGQQVTLSCSPISGHRSVSWYQQTPGQGLQFLFEYFSETQRNKGNFPGRFSGRQFSNSRSEMNVSTLELGDSALYLCASSLRSGLEPSSGNTIYFGEGSWLTVV.